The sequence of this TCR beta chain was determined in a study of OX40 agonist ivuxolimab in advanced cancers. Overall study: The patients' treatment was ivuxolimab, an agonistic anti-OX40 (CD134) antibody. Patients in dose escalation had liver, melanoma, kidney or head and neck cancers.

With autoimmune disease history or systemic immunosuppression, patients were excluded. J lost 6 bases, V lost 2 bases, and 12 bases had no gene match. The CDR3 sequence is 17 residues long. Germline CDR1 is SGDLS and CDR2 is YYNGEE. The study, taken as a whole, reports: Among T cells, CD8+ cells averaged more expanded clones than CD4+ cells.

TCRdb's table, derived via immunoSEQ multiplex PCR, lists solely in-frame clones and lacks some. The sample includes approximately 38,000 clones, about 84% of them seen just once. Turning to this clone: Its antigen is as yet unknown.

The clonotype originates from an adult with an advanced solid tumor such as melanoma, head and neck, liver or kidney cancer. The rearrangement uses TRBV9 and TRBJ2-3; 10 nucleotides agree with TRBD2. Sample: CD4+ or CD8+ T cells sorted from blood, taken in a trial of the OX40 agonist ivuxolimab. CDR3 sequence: CASSVTTSGYLLDTQYF. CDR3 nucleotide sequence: TGTGCCAGCAGCGTCACGACTAGCGGGTACCTTTTGGATACGCAGTATTTT.